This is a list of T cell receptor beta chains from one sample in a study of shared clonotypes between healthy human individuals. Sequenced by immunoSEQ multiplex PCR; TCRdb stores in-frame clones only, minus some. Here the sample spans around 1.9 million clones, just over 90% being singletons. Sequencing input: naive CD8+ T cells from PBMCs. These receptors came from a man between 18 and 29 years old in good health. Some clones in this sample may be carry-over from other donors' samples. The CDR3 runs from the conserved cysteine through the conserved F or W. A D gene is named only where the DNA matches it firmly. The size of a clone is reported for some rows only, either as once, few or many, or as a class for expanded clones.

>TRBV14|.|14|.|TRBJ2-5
TGTGCCAGCAGCGATGACGAGGAGCAAGAGACCCAGTACTTC
CASSDDEEQETQYF
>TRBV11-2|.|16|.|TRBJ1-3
TGTGCCAGCAGCTTATCCAGGACGGTGGACGGAAACACCATATATTTT
CASSLSRTVDGNTIYF
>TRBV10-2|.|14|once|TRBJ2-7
TGCGCCAGCAGATCGGGCGAAACCCACTACGAGCAGTACTTC
CASRSGETHYEQYF
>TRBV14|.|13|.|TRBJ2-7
TGTGCCAGCAGTTTCGGACACGGCTACGAGCAGTACTTC
CASSFGHGYEQYF
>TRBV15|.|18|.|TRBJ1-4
TGTGCCACCAGCAGACCTCCTGGGCGGGGGGTCCTTGTTGAAAAACTGTTTTTT
CATSRPPGRGVLVEKLFF
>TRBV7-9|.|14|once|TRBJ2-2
TGTGCCAGCAGCCTACCCGGGGACACCGGGGAGCTGTTTTTT
CASSLPGDTGELFF
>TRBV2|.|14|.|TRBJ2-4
TGTGCCAGCATGGGGGGACTAGCCAAAAACATTCAGTACTTC
CASMGGLAKNIQYF
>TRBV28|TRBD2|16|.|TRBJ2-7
TGTGCCAGCAGTTTAACTGGACTAGCGGGGTCCTACGAGCAGTACTTC
CASSLTGLAGSYEQYF
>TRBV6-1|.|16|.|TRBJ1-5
TGTGCCAGCAGTGAAGCGCTGGGGCGGTTTGGACAGCCCCAGCATTTT
CASSEALGRFGQPQHF
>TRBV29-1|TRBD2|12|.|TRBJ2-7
TGCAGCGTTCTAGCGGAGACCTACGAGCAGTACTTC
CSVLAETYEQYF
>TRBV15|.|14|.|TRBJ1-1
TGTGCCACCAGCGAAGACATTCCGAACACTGAAGCTTTCTTT
CATSEDIPNTEAFF
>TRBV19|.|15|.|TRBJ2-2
TGTGCCAGTAGTATTAGTCCCCTGAACACCGGGGAGCTGTTTTTT
CASSISPLNTGELFF
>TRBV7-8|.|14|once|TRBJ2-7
TGTGCCAGCAGCTTCCCGGGTCGGACCTACGAGCAGTACTTC
CASSFPGRTYEQYF
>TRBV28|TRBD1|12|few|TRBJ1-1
TGTGCCAGCAGTAAGGGGGCAACTGAAGCTTTCTTT
CASSKGATEAFF
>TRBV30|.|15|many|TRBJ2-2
TGTGCCTGGAGTGTACTCGGAGCGACAACCGGGGAGCTGTTTTTT
CAWSVLGATTGELFF
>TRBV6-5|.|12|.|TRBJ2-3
TGTGCCAGCAGTTCCGATTGGGATACGCAGTATTTT
CASSSDWDTQYF
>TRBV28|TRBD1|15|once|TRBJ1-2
TGTGCCAGCAGTTTCCACGGGACAGTTAACTATGGCTACACCTTC
CASSFHGTVNYGYTF
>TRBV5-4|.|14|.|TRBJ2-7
TGTGCCAGCAGCCTGGGGCACGGAGCCTACGAGCAGTACTTC
CASSLGHGAYEQYF
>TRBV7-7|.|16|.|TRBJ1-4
TGTGCCAGCTTCAGAGCGATCTCTTCAACTAATGAAAAACTGTTTTTT
CASFRAISSTNEKLFF
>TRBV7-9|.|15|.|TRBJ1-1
TGTGCCAGCAGCCCACAGGGATCCTCTAACACTGAAGCTTTCTTT
CASSPQGSSNTEAFF
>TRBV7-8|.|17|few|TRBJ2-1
TGTGCCAGCAGCCCACAGGGCGGGAGAGGGTGGAACGATGAGCAGTTCTTC
CASSPQGGRGWNDEQFF
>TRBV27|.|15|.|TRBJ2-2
TGTGCCAGCAGCTTCCAAGGGAGAGGAACCGGGGAGCTGTTTTTT
CASSFQGRGTGELFF
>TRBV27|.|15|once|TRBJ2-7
TGTGCCAGCAGCTCGACCCTCCGAGGTGCATACGAGCAGTACTTC
CASSSTLRGAYEQYF
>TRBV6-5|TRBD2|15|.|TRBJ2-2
TGTGCCAGCTCAGACGCGGGAGGGCCTACCGGGGAGCTGTTTTTT
CASSDAGGPTGELFF
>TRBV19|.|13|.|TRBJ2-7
TGTGCCAGTAGTATGACGGGAACCTACGAGCAGTACTTC
CASSMTGTYEQYF
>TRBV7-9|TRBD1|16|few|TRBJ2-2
TGTGCCAGCAGCTTAACGGGGACAGGGATCACCGGGGAGCTGTTTTTT
CASSLTGTGITGELFF
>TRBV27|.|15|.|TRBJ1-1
TGTGCCAGCACCCCACTTGGGGGAGTGAACACTGAAGCTTTCTTT
CASTPLGGVNTEAFF
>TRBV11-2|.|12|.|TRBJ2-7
TGTGCCAGCAGCTTAGTGGCGATCGAGCAGTACTTC
CASSLVAIEQYF
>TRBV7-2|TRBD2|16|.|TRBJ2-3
TGTGCCAGCAGCTTAGGGCGGGAGGGCCTTGGAGATACGCAGTATTTT
CASSLGREGLGDTQYF
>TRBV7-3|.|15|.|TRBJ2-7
TGTGCCAGCAGCCCTACCGGGACGGACTATACGAGCAAGTACTTC
CASSPTGTDYTSKYF
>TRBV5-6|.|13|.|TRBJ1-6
TGTGCCAGCAGCTTGTTCGGGAGAACGTCCCTCCACTTT
CASSLFGRTSLHF
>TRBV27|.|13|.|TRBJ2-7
TGTGCCAGCAGATCACAACTAACCTACGAGCAGTACTTC
CASRSQLTYEQYF
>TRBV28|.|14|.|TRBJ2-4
TGTGCCAGCAGGTTTGTGGCCCCGTCGAACATTCAGTACTTC
CASRFVAPSNIQYF
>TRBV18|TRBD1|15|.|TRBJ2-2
TGTGCCAGCTCACACCGGGACAGGGGAACCGGGGAGCTGTTTTTT
CASSHRDRGTGELFF
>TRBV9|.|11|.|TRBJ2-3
TGTGCCAGCAGCGCCAGCGATACGCAGTATTTT
CASSASDTQYF
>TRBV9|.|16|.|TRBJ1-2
TGTGCCAGCAGCGCCCCGGACTCGCGGGGAGGCTATGGCTACACCTTC
CASSAPDSRGGYGYTF
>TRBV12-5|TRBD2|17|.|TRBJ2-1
TGTGCTAGTGGTCCGCGACTAGCGGGGAGCTCCTACAATGAGCAGTTCTTC
CASGPRLAGSSYNEQFF
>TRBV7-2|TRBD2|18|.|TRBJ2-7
TGTGCCAGCAGCCCCAGTACCTATCTAGCGGGAGGCTCCTACGAGCAGTACTTC
CASSPSTYLAGGSYEQYF
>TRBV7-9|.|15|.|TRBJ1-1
TGTGCCAGCAGCCACCAGGGAGGAGGAAACACTGAAGCTTTCTTT
CASSHQGGGNTEAFF
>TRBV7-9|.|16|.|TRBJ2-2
TGTGCCAGCAGCCTTGGACTATCGTTCCTGGGCGGGGAGCTGTTTTTT
CASSLGLSFLGGELFF
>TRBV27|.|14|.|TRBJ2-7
TGTGCCAGCAGTCTACGGGGGCCGGGGTACGAGCAGTACTTC
CASSLRGPGYEQYF
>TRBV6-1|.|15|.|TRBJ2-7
TGTGCCAGCAGTCTGGAGGGGGAAGGGATCTGGGAGCAGTACTTC
CASSLEGEGIWEQYF
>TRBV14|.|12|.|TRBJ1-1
TGTGCCAGCAGCGACAGGAACACTGAAGCTTTCTTT
CASSDRNTEAFF